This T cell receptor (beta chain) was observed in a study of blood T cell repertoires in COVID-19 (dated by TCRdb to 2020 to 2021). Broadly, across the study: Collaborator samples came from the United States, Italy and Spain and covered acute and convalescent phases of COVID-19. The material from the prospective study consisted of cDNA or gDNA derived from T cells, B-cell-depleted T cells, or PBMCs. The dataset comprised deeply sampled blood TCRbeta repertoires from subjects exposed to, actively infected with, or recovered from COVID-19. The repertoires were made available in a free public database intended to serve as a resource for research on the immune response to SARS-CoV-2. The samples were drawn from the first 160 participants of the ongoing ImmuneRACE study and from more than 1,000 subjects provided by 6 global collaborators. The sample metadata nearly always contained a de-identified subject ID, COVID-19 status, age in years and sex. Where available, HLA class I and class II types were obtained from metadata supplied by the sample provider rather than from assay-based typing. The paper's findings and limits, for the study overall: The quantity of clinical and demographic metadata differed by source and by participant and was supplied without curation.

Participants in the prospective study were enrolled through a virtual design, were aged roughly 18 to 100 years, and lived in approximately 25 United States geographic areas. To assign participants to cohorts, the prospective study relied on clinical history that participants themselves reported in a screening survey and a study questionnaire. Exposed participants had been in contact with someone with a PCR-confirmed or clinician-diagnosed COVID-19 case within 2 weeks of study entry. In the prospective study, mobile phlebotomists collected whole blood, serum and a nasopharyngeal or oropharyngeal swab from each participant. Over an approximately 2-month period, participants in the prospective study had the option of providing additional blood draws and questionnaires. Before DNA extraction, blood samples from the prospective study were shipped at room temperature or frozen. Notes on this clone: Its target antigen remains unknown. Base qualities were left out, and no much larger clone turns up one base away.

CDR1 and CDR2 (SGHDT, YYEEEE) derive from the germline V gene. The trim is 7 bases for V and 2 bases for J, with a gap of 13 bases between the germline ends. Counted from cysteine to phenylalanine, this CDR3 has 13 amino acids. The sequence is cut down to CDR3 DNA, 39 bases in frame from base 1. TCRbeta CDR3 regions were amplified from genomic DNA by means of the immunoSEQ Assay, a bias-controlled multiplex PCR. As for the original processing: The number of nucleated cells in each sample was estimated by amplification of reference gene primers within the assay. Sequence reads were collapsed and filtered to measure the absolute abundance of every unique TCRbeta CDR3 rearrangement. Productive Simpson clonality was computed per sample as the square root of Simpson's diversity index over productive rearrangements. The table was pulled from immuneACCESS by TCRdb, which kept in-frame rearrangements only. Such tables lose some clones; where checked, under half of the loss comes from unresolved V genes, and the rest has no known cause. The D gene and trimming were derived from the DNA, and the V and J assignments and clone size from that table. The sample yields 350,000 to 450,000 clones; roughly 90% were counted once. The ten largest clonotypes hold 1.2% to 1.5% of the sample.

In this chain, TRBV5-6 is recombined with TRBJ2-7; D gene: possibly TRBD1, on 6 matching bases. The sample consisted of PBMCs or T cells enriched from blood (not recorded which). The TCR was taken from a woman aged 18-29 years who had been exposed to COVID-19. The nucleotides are TGTGCCAGCGAGACAGGACCCACCTACGAGCAGTACTTC. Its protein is CASETGPTYEQYF.